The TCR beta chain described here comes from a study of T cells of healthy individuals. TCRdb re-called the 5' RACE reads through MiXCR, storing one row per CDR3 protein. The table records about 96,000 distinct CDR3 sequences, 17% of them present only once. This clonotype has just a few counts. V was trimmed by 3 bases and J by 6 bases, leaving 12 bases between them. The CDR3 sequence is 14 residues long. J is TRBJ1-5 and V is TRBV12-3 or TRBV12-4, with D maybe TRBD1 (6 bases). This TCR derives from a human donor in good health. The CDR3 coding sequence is TGTGCCAGCAGTTTGGGGGCCACCGGTCAGCCCCAGCATTTT. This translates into CASSLGATGQPQHF.